A selection of T cell receptor beta chains follows, all from one sample in a study of T-cell memory formation after mild COVID-19. TCRdb reprocessed the 5' RACE reads with MiXCR, giving one entry per CDR3 protein. The table includes roughly 340,000 distinct CDR3 sequences, around a sixth detected once. Sample: PBMCs or a T cell subset sorted from them (not recorded which). Receptor source: a man younger than 35 who had mild COVID-19 (a few samples of this study predate the infection). Cell type and time point are not known. CDR3s include the opening cysteine and the closing phenylalanine or tryptophan. Each record gives: V gene, CDR3 protein.

>TRBV7-2
CASSLRGGGGYGYTF
>TRBV7-8
CASSLAGFGGNTEAFF
>TRBV11-2
CASRAAGIQETQYF
>TRBV7-2
CASSLARPGRTEAFF
>TRBV20-1
CSARWLAGGDGELFF
>TRBV20-1
CSASGGYNQPQHF
>TRBV14
CASSPSPSEKLFF
>TRBV12-3/TRBV12-4
CASSRLRGDSGYTF
>TRBV20-1
CSAPLTDYTEAFF
>TRBV7-3
CASSLWDRGTEAFF
>TRBV6-2/TRBV6-3
CASSYGENNQPQHF
>TRBV12-3/TRBV12-4
CASSPEADIGFSTDTQYF
>TRBV7-9
CASLAGEYNEQFF
>TRBV27
CASRPQRGGSYEQYF
>TRBV27
CASSPRLGTNEKLFF
>TRBV29-1
CSVDLSTGELFF
>TRBV7-2
CASSRRMGGQETQYF
>TRBV10-3
CAISGNRGTGEQYF
>TRBV20-1
CSARDLHTDRYGYTF
>TRBV18
CASSALGSHGYTF
>TRBV7-9
CASSLKQGEQFF
>TRBV20-1
CSAEASNYGYTF
>TRBV2
CASSDREWYYNDEQFF
>TRBV5-4
CASSLAPDSYSPLHF
>TRBV9
CASSSTGTPYNEQFF
>TRBV28
CASRRGRGEAYNSPLHF
>TRBV7-2
CASSLTPGTGYEAFF
>TRBV7-9
CASSYRTGETEAFF
>TRBV7-8
CASSYLTGRETQYF
>TRBV20-1
CSARDGNTDTQYF
>TRBV7-2
CASSQRTGGSFGELFF
>TRBV4-3
CASSPSVAVSYEQYF
>TRBV7-3
CASSTRTGGGTGELFF
>TRBV12-3/TRBV12-4
CAVDRNTEAFF
>TRBV2
CASTEQGGYGEQFF
>TRBV7-6
CASSLFGTGPTDTQYF
>TRBV7-9
CASSLAWTSGGSIQETQYF
>TRBV7-3
CASSLGGGHRLNTEAFF
>TRBV7-9
CASSLEQPSTDTQYF
>TRBV4-2
CASSQSARYYEQYF
>TRBV7-2
CASSLPDRVPLHF
>TRBV9
CASIRFTGTSSPEQLF
>TRBV7-6
CASSLTLAGGPGNEQFF
>TRBV7-3
CASSRMVGTGTGELFF
>TRBV5-1
CASSFSRTGTLMNTEAFF
>TRBV4-2
CASSQTSGGENEQFF
>TRBV12-3/TRBV12-4
CASSLETAWDTQYF
>TRBV5-1
CASSLEYGGAGDTQYF
>TRBV5-1
CASSFSGGGSSTDTQYF
>TRBV4-3
CASSPTLVLANYGYTF
>TRBV28
CASSLTGSRDTQYF
>TRBV25-1
CASSSGQLSYEQYF
>TRBV7-3
CASSTTSGGYNEQFF